One sample yielded the 29 T cell receptor beta chains listed below, sequenced in a study of cytomegalovirus exposure and HLA in healthy donors (TCRdb year 2017). Libraries were made using the immunoSEQ multiplex PCR assay. A mixture of 60 forward primers for TCR Vbeta segments and 13 reverse primers for TCR Jbeta segments was used in the multiplex PCR. Not all clones reach the TCRdb copy of this immuneACCESS table, which keeps in-frame sequences only. Checked studies attribute under half of the gap to unresolved V genes and leave the rest unexplained. Recorded for this sample are about 60,000 clones; around 70% of them occurred a single time. Together, the top ten hold 19% of the sample. Sequences were obtained from PBMCs. These receptors originate from a woman in her sixties or seventies in good health and CMV-seropositive.

This sequence joins TRBV25-1 and TRBJ1-1; a weak D match, TRBD1 (5 bases). The CDR3 loop spans 15 amino acids. V lost 2 bases and J 3 bases, leaving 13 bases between the germline ends. Germline CDR1 is MGHDK and CDR2 is SYGVNS. The CDR3, as DNA: TGTGCCAGCAGTGAAACTACAGGAGGGGACACTGAAGCTTTCTTT. It specifies CASSETTGGDTEAFF.

V usage is TRBV2 and J usage is TRBJ1-4; TRBD1 aligns across 9 bases. CDR1 and CDR2 from the germline V gene are SNHLY and FYNNEI. The V and J ends lost 7 bases and 8 bases, in that order; junction bases with no gene match: 8. This CDR3 has 14 residues. DNA of the CDR3: TGTGCCAGCACCATACAGGGGGCAGGGGAAAAACTGTTTTTT. Translating it yields CASTIQGAGEKLFF.

This clone is a singleton in its sample. The V and J genes are TRBV7-2 and TRBJ2-3; TRBD2 agrees at 11 bases. The junction had 10 bases not matched to a gene; V was cut back by 5 bases and J by 0 bases. The CDR3 has 18 amino acids. Germline V gene data show CDR1 as SGHTA and CDR2 as FQGNSA. The CDR3 DNA sequence: TGTGCCAGCAGCCCCCAGGCGGGACTAGCGGCTAGCACAGATACGCAGTATTTT. As protein: CASSPQAGLAASTDTQYF.

The chain joins TRBV4-3 to TRBJ2-7; the match to TRBD1 covers 10 bases. J gave up 3 bases and V 3 bases, and 2 bases lay outside the gene matches. Germline values: CDR1 LGHNA, CDR2 YSLEER. The CDR3 loop spans 14 amino acids. Written as DNA, the CDR3 is TGCGCCAGCAGCCAGGGACAGGGGAACTACGAGCAGTACTTC. Its protein product is CASSQGQGNYEQYF.

The V and J genes are TRBV19 and TRBJ2-7; D possibly corresponds to TRBD2 (6 bases). Germline V gives CDR1 LNHDA, CDR2 SQIVND (reference sequence). V lost 4 bases and J lost 4, with 11 bases in between. CDR3 length equals 13 residues. The CDR3 DNA sequence: TGTGCCAGTAGTAAATCAGGGAGGTACGAGCAGTACTTC. Protein: CASSKSGRYEQYF.

V is TRBV2 and J is TRBJ1-4, with TRBD1 identical over 7 bases. CDR1 and CDR2 from the germline V gene are SNHLY and FYNNEI. The CDR3 covers 18 residues. V was pared by 2 bases and J by 8 bases, with 17 bases of the junction left unmatched. The chain's CDR3 is CASSEPQDRFQFEEKLFF. CDR3 bases: TGTGCCAGCAGTGAACCCCAGGACAGGTTTCAATTCGAGGAAAAACTGTTTTTT.

The chain has TRBV5-1 and TRBJ2-7, with 8 nucleotides matching TRBD1. The CDR3 extends over 14 amino acids. J lost 3 bases, V lost 4 bases, and 6 bases had no gene match. Germline CDR1 SGHRS, CDR2 YFSETQ. CDR3 in DNA: TGCGCCAGCAGCACCGGACAGGGAATCTACGAGCAGTACTTC. Translated: CASSTGQGIYEQYF.

The sample holds one count of this clone. The rearrangement joins TRBV5-1 to TRBJ2-3; D may be TRBD2 (7 bases). In germline, CDR1 is SGHRS, CDR2 YFSETQ. The CDR3 consists of 19 residues. V was shortened by 1 base and J by 0 bases, with 21 bases between the two germline ends. The CDR3 nucleotides read TGCGCCAGCAGCTTGAGAGTTGCGGGGGCGATCACTAGCACAGATACGCAGTATTTT. This sequence encodes CASSLRVAGAITSTDTQYF.

The count of this clone is one. The V call is TRBV9, the J call TRBJ1-2, with D possibly being TRBD1 (5 bases). V was shortened by 3 bases and J by 6 bases, with 12 bases between the two germline ends. This CDR3 is 13 amino acids long. Germline V gene lookup returns CDR1 SGDLS and CDR2 YYNGEE. The CDR3 coding sequence is TGTGCCAGCAGCGCCCAGGGTTTCGATGGCTACACCTTC. Its translation: CASSAQGFDGYTF.

The genes are TRBV9 and TRBJ2-5, with TRBD2 matching 10 bases. CDR1 SGDLS and CDR2 YYNGEE come from the germline V gene. The CDR3 spans 15 residues. V lost 7 bases to trimming and J lost 4 bases; unmatched junction nucleotides: 10. The DNA for the CDR3 is TGTGCCAGCGTTCAGCGGGGGGGCCTTGGAGAGACCCAGTACTTC. Its protein is CASVQRGGLGETQYF.

On this clone: Given a far larger clone just one base away, this is likely a sequencing read error. Other DNA sequences from this sample encode an identical CDR3 as well. The genes are TRBV7-2 and TRBJ1-1, with TRBD1 matching over 10 bases. The CDR3 loop spans 15 amino acids. The germline CDR1 and CDR2 sequences are SGHTA and FQGNSA. Losses at the gene ends were 2 bases for V and 1 base for J; bases not matched to a gene: 1. The CDR3 coding sequence is TGTGCCAGCAGCTTAAGGACAGGGGGGAACACTGAAGCTTTCTTT. This encodes CASSLRTGGNTEAFF.

The rearrangement uses TRBV6-1 and TRBJ1-5; 9 bases agree with TRBD1. Per germline, CDR1 MNHNS and CDR2 SASEGT. The junction had 6 bases not matched to a gene; V was cut back by 8 bases and J by 7 bases. The CDR3 has 13 residues. CDR3: CASGQGPDQPQHF. CDR3 coding DNA: TGTGCCAGCGGACAGGGGCCAGACCAGCCCCAGCATTTT.

The chain carries TRBV7-8 and TRBJ2-7; 9 nucleotides align to TRBD1. V was clipped by 0 bases and J by 1 base; unmatched bases: 7. CDR3 length equals 17 residues. From germline, CDR1 is SGHVS and CDR2 FQNEAQ. CDR3 protein: CASSLAVPGQGSYEQYF. As DNA, the CDR3 is TGTGCCAGCAGCTTAGCGGTCCCGGGACAGGGATCCTACGAGCAGTACTTC.

The chain joins TRBV4-2 to TRBJ2-7, with TRBD1 matching 8 bases. V shed 3 bases and J 2 bases; nucleotides not matched to a gene: 0. The CDR3 totals 13 residues. Germline V gene sequence: CDR1 LGHNA, CDR2 YNFKEQ. CDR3 coding DNA: TGTGCCAGCAGCCAGGGACAGGCCTACGAGCAGTACTTC. Its translation is CASSQGQAYEQYF.

The V gene is TRBV13, the J gene TRBJ1-2; 11 bases line up with TRBD1. The length of the CDR3 is 16 residues. V was clipped by 5 bases and J by 8 bases; unmatched bases: 13. Per germline, CDR1 PRHDT and CDR2 FYEKMQ (reference sequence). CDR3 in DNA: TGTGCCAGCAGCGTGGGTCCCGGGACAGGGGGGTACGGCTACACCTTC. Translated, it gives CASSVGPGTGGYGYTF. Using reference TRBV13 and TRBJ1-2 for the parts outside the CDR3, the full variable domain is AAGVIQSPRHLIKEKRETATLKCYPIPRHDTVYWYQQGPGQDPQFLISFYEKMQSDKGSIPDRFSAQQFSDYHSELNMSSLELGDSALYFCASSVGPGTGGYGYTFGSGTRLTVV.

This sequence joins TRBV9 and TRBJ2-2, with a tentative D call TRBD2 (6 bases). Germline CDR1 is SGDLS and CDR2 is YYNGEE. V gave up 3 bases and J gave up 6 bases, with 15 bases separating them. This CDR3 has 15 amino acids. CDR3 sequence: CASSAWGEVAGELFF. CDR3 DNA: TGTGCCAGCAGCGCCTGGGGGGAGGTCGCCGGGGAGCTGTTTTTT.

V and J are TRBV2 and TRBJ1-1; tentatively, D is TRBD1 (5 bases). V lost 4 bases, J lost 1 base, and 7 bases lay in between. The CDR3 is made up of 13 amino acids. Germline CDR1 and CDR2: SNHLY and FYNNEI. In DNA, the CDR3 is TGTGCCAGCAGTGTAGGGGCGAACACTGAAGCTTTCTTT. Amino acids: CASSVGANTEAFF.

This clone occurred many times. The chain combines TRBV2 with TRBJ2-7; TRBD1 aligns across 7 bases. Losses at the gene ends were 8 bases for V and 9 bases for J; bases not matched to a gene: 16. CDR3 length: 14 residues. Per germline, CDR1 SNHLY and CDR2 FYNNEI. CDR3 nucleotide sequence: TGTGCCAGCTCACAGGGGCCTAAGACAGGGCCGCAGTACTTC. Translating it yields CASSQGPKTGPQYF. Drawing the rest from reference TRBV2 and TRBJ2-7, the complete variable domain is EPEVTQTPSHQVTQMGQEVILRCVPISNHLYFYWYRQILGQKVEFLVSFYNNEISEKSEIFDDQFSVERPDGSNFTLKIRSTKLEDSAMYFCASSQGPKTGPQYFGPGTRLTVT.

The rearrangement joins TRBV5-4 to TRBJ1-1; weak D call: TRBD1 (5 bases). The germline gives CDR1 SGHNT, CDR2 YYREEE (reference sequence). This CDR3 is built from 12 residues. V lost 1 base, J lost 6 bases, and 7 bases lay in between. The CDR3: CASSLSGAEAFF. CDR3 sequence (DNA): TGTGCCAGCAGCTTGTCGGGGGCTGAAGCTTTCTTT.

This chain joins TRBV19 and TRBJ2-3, with TRBD1 matching 7 bases. The V gene end was trimmed by 9 bases and the J gene end by 4 bases; junction bases not matched to a gene: 13. Germline CDR1 is LNHDA and CDR2 is SQIVND (reference sequence). This CDR3 spans 15 amino acids. CDR3 nucleotide sequence: TGTGCCAGCCAGGAGACAGGGAGTCTTGCAGATACGCAGTATTTT. Its translation: CASQETGSLADTQYF. Filled out from reference TRBV19 and TRBJ2-3, the complete variable domain reads DGGITQSPKYLFRKEGQNVTLSCEQNLNHDAMYWYRQDPGQGLRLIYYSQIVNDFQKGDIAEGYSVSREKKESFPLTVTSAQKNPTAFYLCASQETGSLADTQYFGPGTRLTVL.

The rearrangement uses TRBV5-6 and TRBJ1-4; unclear D gene. The CDR3 totals 13 residues. V was shortened by 1 base and J by 7 bases, with 8 bases between the two germline ends. Germline CDR1 SGHDT, CDR2 YYEEEE. This CDR3 is CASSLKGSEKLFF. The CDR3 coding sequence is TGTGCCAGCAGCTTGAAAGGGAGTGAAAAACTGTTTTTT.

The rearrangement links TRBV6-5 to TRBJ1-1, with D maybe TRBD1 (6 bases). Germline V CDR1 and CDR2: MNHEY, SVGAGI. CDR3 size: 15 residues. Trimming stripped 8 bases from V and 2 bases from J, with 18 bases between. CDR3 region: CASGFGVGGNTEAFF. CDR3 bases: TGTGCCAGCGGGTTCGGGGTAGGGGGAAACACTGAAGCTTTCTTT.

This clone was counted once. The chain uses TRBV2 and TRBJ2-2; tentatively, D is TRBD1 (5 bases). Looked up from germline, CDR1 is SNHLY and CDR2 is FYNNEI. The CDR3 totals 14 residues. V was cut by 6 bases and J by 4 bases, with 12 bases left in between. The CDR3 spells CASRLTATTGELFF. CDR3 coding DNA: TGTGCCAGCAGGTTGACAGCAACCACCGGGGAGCTGTTTTTT.

V is TRBV10-2 and J is TRBJ1-2, with 10 bases lining up with TRBD1. CDR1 and CDR2 from the germline V gene are WSHSY and SAAADI. With 6 bases clipped from V and 4 bases from J, the junction kept 5 bases outside the gene matches. The CDR3 totals 14 residues. The CDR3 reads CASSWDRGIYGYTF. CDR3 DNA sequence: TGCGCCAGCAGCTGGGACAGGGGCATCTATGGCTACACCTTC.

The V call is TRBV7-6, the J call TRBJ2-3; 9 positions match TRBD2. Germline CDR1 is SGHVS and CDR2 is FNYEAQ. CDR3 size: 16 residues. V shed 1 base and J 5 bases; nucleotides not matched to a gene: 7. CDR3 in DNA: TGTGCCAGCAGCTTAGGGTCTAGCGGGGCGATAGATACGCAGTATTTT. It yields the protein CASSLGSSGAIDTQYF.

The V and J genes are TRBV5-4 and TRBJ2-3, with 14 bases matching TRBD2. The CDR3 is 16 residues long. J lost 2 bases, V lost 4 bases, and 3 bases had no gene match. Germline CDR1 SGHNT, CDR2 YYREEE (reference sequence). CDR3 coding DNA: TGTGCCAGCAGCGGGACTAGCGGGGGCCTCACAGATACGCAGTATTTT. It codes for CASSGTSGGLTDTQYF. The whole variable domain, remainder taken from reference TRBV5-4 and TRBJ2-3, is ETGVTQSPTHLIKTRGQQVTLRCSSQSGHNTVSWYQQALGQGPQFIFQYYREEENGRGNFPPRFSGLQFPNYSSELNVNALELDDSALYLCASSGTSGGLTDTQYFGPGTRLTVL.

A few counts support this clone. The chain combines TRBV7-2 with TRBJ2-7; 9 bases are shared with TRBD2. CDR3 size: 15 residues. Germline V gene sequence: CDR1 SGHTA, CDR2 FQGNSA. J was trimmed by 4 bases and V by 5 bases; bases with no gene match: 9. This chain's CDR3 is CASSPLRGGQYEQYF. The CDR3 coding sequence is TGTGCCAGCAGCCCCTTGCGGGGGGGCCAATACGAGCAGTACTTC.

The table lists this clone with a few counts. This chain links TRBV6-1 with TRBJ1-2; 7 bases map to TRBD1. The CDR3 is 14 amino acids. Unmatched junction bases numbered 5, after V lost 5 bases and J lost 2 bases. Germline V gene lookup returns CDR1 MNHNS and CDR2 SASEGT. The CDR3 coding sequence is TGTGCCAGCAGTAGCCAACAGGGGAACTATGGCTACACCTTC. This gives the protein CASSSQQGNYGYTF.

The J gene is TRBJ1-5, the V gene TRBV4-3, with unresolved D. This CDR3 is 17 amino acids long. V was cut by 4 bases and J by 5 bases, with 21 bases left in between. Germline lookup yields CDR1 LGHNA and CDR2 YSLEER. CDR3 in DNA: TGCGCCAGCAGCCTCTATCTACAGCCATCCGGGGATCAGCCCCAGCATTTT. Its translation: CASSLYLQPSGDQPQHF.